The 28 T cell receptor beta chains given below trace back to one sample, sequenced in a study of blood T cell repertoires in COVID-19. Sequencing was performed with immunoSEQ multiplex PCR; in TCRdb, only in-frame clones are kept and a portion is missing. The table has about 200,000 clones, nearly 90% seen once. Sequencing input: peripheral blood. These receptors came from a man in his fifties or sixties with active or convalescent COVID-19.

This chain joins TRBV10-3 and TRBJ2-2; D is ambiguous. CDR1 and CDR2 (germline): ENHRY, SYGVKD. V dropped 3 bases and J dropped 4 bases, with 12 bases sitting between them. The CDR3 consists of 15 residues. CDR3 loop: CAISDFLRGTGELFF. CDR3 sequence (DNA): TGTGCCATCAGTGATTTCCTCAGAGGCACCGGGGAGCTGTTTTTT.

The rearrangement joins TRBV19 to TRBJ1-2; 8 bases are shared with TRBD1. The CDR3 spans 12 residues. Germline CDR1 reads LNHDA; CDR2 reads SQIVND (reference sequence). Trimming removed 4 bases from V and 6 bases from J; junction bases left unmatched: 1. The CDR3: CASSTRGHGYTF. DNA of the CDR3: TGTGCCAGTAGTACCAGGGGGCATGGCTACACCTTC.

This clone was found once. The rearrangement links TRBV3-1 (or the pseudogene TRBV3-2) to TRBJ1-3; weak D call: TRBD1 (5 bases). V was shortened by 0 bases and J by 8 bases, with 17 bases between the two germline ends. This CDR3 comprises 16 residues. Germline lookup yields CDR1 LGHDT and CDR2 YNNKEL (reference sequence). The CDR3, as DNA: TGTGCCAGCAGCCAAGATTTATGGCCTCTAGGGGACACCATATATTTT. Translated: CASSQDLWPLGDTIYF.

The V call is TRBV18, the J call TRBJ1-2; 8 nucleotides agree with TRBD1. The junction had 3 bases not matched to a gene; V was cut back by 3 bases and J by 6 bases. Germline V gene data show CDR1 as KGHSH and CDR2 as LQKENI. The CDR3 runs 13 residues. DNA for the CDR3: TGTGCCAGCTCACCTCAGGGACAGGATGGCTACACCTTC. Translating gives CASSPQGQDGYTF.

This chain uses TRBV5-1 with TRBJ1-1; D ambiguous. Trimming shortened V by 4 bases and J by 1 base, and 11 bases separated the two germline ends. CDR3 size: 14 residues. Germline loops: CDR1 SGHRS, CDR2 YFSETQ. The CDR3 spells CASSVVQANTEAFF. The CDR3 DNA sequence: TGCGCCAGCAGCGTTGTCCAGGCGAACACTGAAGCTTTCTTT.

The V and J genes are TRBV9 and TRBJ1-1, with unresolved D. The germline gives CDR1 SGDLS, CDR2 YYNGEE. The CDR3 covers 15 residues. V lost 0 bases to trimming and J lost 4 bases, with 13 bases between them. The CDR3 DNA is TGTGCCAGCAGCGTAGGAGTCGGGTCCCCCACTGAAGCTTTCTTT. Its translation: CASSVGVGSPTEAFF.

The chain uses TRBV2 and TRBJ2-2; 7 positions match TRBD1. J was trimmed by 2 bases and V by 8 bases; bases with no gene match: 5. The germline CDR1 and CDR2 sequences are SNHLY and FYNNEI. The CDR3 has 14 residues. CDR3 loop: CASSRDRNTGELFF. For the CDR3, the DNA is TGTGCCAGCTCCCGGGACAGAAACACCGGGGAGCTGTTTTTT.

This clone was found once. This sequence joins TRBV11-2 and TRBJ1-1, with D possibly TRBD1 on 5 matching bases. Germline V lookup: CDR1 SGHAT, CDR2 FQNNGV. The CDR3 spans 14 residues. Trimming took 5 bases from V and 4 from J, leaving 14 bases between them. The DNA of the CDR3 is TGTGCCAGCAGCGCCAACAGGCTCCGCACTGAAGCTTTCTTT. Protein product: CASSANRLRTEAFF.

V is TRBV6-1 and J is TRBJ1-5; D remains unclear. Trimming shortened V by 0 bases and J by 7 bases, and 16 bases separated the two germline ends. CDR1 is MNHNS, CDR2 SASEGT, per germline. There are 16 residues in the CDR3. CDR3 sequence (DNA): TGTGCCAGCAGTGAAGCGATATCCCGGTCGGGGCAGCCCCAGCATTTT. It encodes CASSEAISRSGQPQHF.

This chain joins TRBV2 and TRBJ2-7, with 9 positions matching TRBD1. This CDR3 has 15 amino acids. CDR1 and CDR2 (germline): SNHLY, FYNNEI. With 8 bases clipped from V and 1 base from J, the junction kept 9 bases outside the gene matches. For the CDR3, the DNA is TGTGCCAGCGGAAAGGACAGGGGCTCGTCCTACGAGCAGTACTTC. Its translation: CASGKDRGSSYEQYF.

The chain couples TRBV7-9 to TRBJ1-6; D gene ambiguous. The V gene's germline CDR1 is SEHNR and CDR2 FQNEAQ (reference sequence). CDR3 length: 12 residues. V dropped 5 bases and J dropped 8 bases, with 7 bases sitting between them. The CDR3 bases are TGTGCCAGCAGCCCCGTTTATTCACCCCTCCACTTT. Translation gives CASSPVYSPLHF.

This chain joins TRBV5-1 and TRBJ2-5; D possibly corresponds to TRBD2 (6 bases). Trimming took 0 bases from V and 0 from J, leaving 12 bases between them. The germline V gene encodes CDR1 SGHRS and CDR2 YFSETQ. The CDR3 contains 16 residues. The CDR3 protein is CASSLARRLDQETQYF. The CDR3, as DNA: TGCGCCAGCAGCTTGGCCCGTAGACTAGACCAAGAGACCCAGTACTTC. Complete variable domain (other parts from reference TRBV5-1 and TRBJ2-5): KAGVTQTPRYLIKTRGQQVTLSCSPISGHRSVSWYQQTPGQGLQFLFEYFSETQRNKGNFPGRFSGRQFSNSRSEMNVSTLELGDSALYLCASSLARRLDQETQYFGPGTRLLVL.

The chain joins TRBV10-3 to TRBJ2-2, with TRBD1 matching over 7 bases. Germline lookup yields CDR1 ENHRY and CDR2 SYGVKD. V trimming: 7 bases; J trimming: 5 bases; junction bases outside the gene matches: 1. The CDR3 runs to 12 residues. CDR3 nucleotides: TGTGCCATCAAGACAGGGACCGGGGAGCTGTTTTTT. Translation: CAIKTGTGELFF.

This chain joins TRBV21-1 and TRBJ2-7; the DNA was not used to check the table's D call, TRBD2. TRBV21-1 is listed as a pseudogene. This CDR3 comprises 13 residues. The CDR3: CASSTIVTYEQYF. CDR3 DNA: TGTGCCAGCAGCACTATCGTGACCTACGAGCAGTACTTC.

A single count supports this clone. The J gene is TRBJ2-1, the V gene TRBV14; 7 nucleotides match TRBD1. The germline CDR1 and CDR2 sequences are SGHDN and FVKESK. Trimming at V came to 4 bases and at J to 10 bases, leaving 16 bases not matched to a gene. The CDR3 covers 16 residues. The DNA of the CDR3 is TGTGCCAGCAGCCGGTCCGACAGGGCCCCAAATCGGGAGCAGTTCTTC. Amino acids: CASSRSDRAPNREQFF. The full variable domain, its missing parts supplied by reference TRBV14 and TRBJ2-1, is EAGVTQFPSHSVIEKGQTVTLRCDPISGHDNLYWYRRVMGKEIKFLLHFVKESKQDESGMPNNRFLAERTGGTYSTLKVQPAELEDSGVYFCASSRSDRAPNREQFFGPGTRLTVL.

The chain joins TRBV5-8 to TRBJ1-6; a possible D gene is TRBD1 (6 bases). The germline V and J ends were trimmed by 0 bases and 7 bases, with 11 bases remaining between them. The germline V gene has CDR1 SGHTS and CDR2 YDEGEE. The CDR3 consists of 15 residues. The CDR3 loop reads CASSLEGQRNSPLHF. CDR3 DNA: TGTGCCAGCAGCTTGGAAGGACAGCGAAATTCACCCCTCCACTTT. Filled out from reference TRBV5-8 and TRBJ1-6, the complete variable domain reads EAGVTQSPTHLIKTRGQQATLRCSPISGHTSVYWYQQALGLGLQFLLWYDEGEERNRGNFPPRFSGRQFPNYSSELNVNALELEDSALYLCASSLEGQRNSPLHFGNGTRLTVT.

The chain combines TRBV27 with TRBJ2-2, with D possibly matching TRBD1 (5 bases). Germline V gene data show CDR1 as MNHEY and CDR2 as SMNVEV (reference sequence). This CDR3 region has 14 residues. Trimming pared 8 bases from V and 7 bases from J, leaving 17 bases between. CDR3 protein: CASRSGQDRGELFF. CDR3 in DNA: TGTGCCAGCCGGTCAGGGCAAGACCGCGGGGAGCTGTTTTTT.

The chain joins TRBV7-9 to TRBJ2-7, with TRBD1 matching 8 bases. V lost 10 bases to trimming and J lost 6 bases; unmatched junction nucleotides: 8. Germline V gene lookup returns CDR1 SEHNR and CDR2 FQNEAQ (reference sequence). The CDR3 is made up of 12 amino acids. The CDR3 DNA reads as TGTGCCACCGGACAGGGATCGGGCGAGCAGTACTTC. It is translated as CATGQGSGEQYF.

This chain links TRBV6-5 with TRBJ1-1; D is possibly TRBD1 (6 bases). With 2 bases removed from V and 4 bases from J, the gap between germline ends came to 11 bases. Germline V gene sequence: CDR1 MNHEY, CDR2 SVGAGI. The CDR3 length is 14 residues. The CDR3 DNA is TGTGCCAGCAGTTACGACAGGTTAGGCACTGAAGCTTTCTTT. Amino acids: CASSYDRLGTEAFF.

This clone has only one observation. V is TRBV6-6 and J is TRBJ1-5, with 8 bases matching TRBD1. Germline V gene data show CDR1 as MNHNY and CDR2 as SVGAGI (reference sequence). V lost 4 bases and J lost 4; bases outside the gene matches: 9. This CDR3 has 16 residues. The CDR3 coding sequence is TGTGCCAGCAGTTCCGCAGACAGGGGAGGGAATCAGCCCCAGCATTTT. It translates to CASSSADRGGNQPQHF.

The chain joins TRBV7-2 to TRBJ1-5; 8 bases match TRBD1. With 6 bases clipped from V and 7 bases from J, the junction kept 5 bases outside the gene matches. The CDR3 sequence is 13 residues long. Germline CDR1 is SGHTA and CDR2 is FQGNSA. CDR3 sequence reads: CASSWDRKQPQHF. The CDR3 coding sequence is TGTGCCAGCAGTTGGGACAGGAAACAGCCCCAGCATTTT. Filled out from reference TRBV7-2 and TRBJ1-5, the complete variable domain reads GAGVSQSPSNKVTEKGKDVELRCDPISGHTALYWYRQSLGQGLEFLIYFQGNSAPDKSGLPSDRFSAERTGGSVSTLTIQRTQQEDSAVYLCASSWDRKQPQHFGDGTRLSIL.

Here the CDR3 reads CASSIDQGRGMRNIQYF. CDR3 nucleotides: TGTGCCAGTAGTATAGATCAAGGCAGGGGGATGAGAAACATTCAGTACTTC. The J gene is TRBJ2-4, the V gene TRBV19; 7 bases align to TRBD1. Germline V CDR1 and CDR2: LNHDA, SQIVND (reference sequence). This CDR3 is 17 amino acids long. The V segment lost 0 bases and the J segment 6 bases; nucleotides outside the gene matches: 11.

This chain joins TRBV19 and TRBJ1-5; 12 nucleotides agree with TRBD1. After removal of 5 bases from V and 5 bases from J, the junction contained 1 base not matched to a gene. Germline V CDR1 and CDR2: LNHDA, SQIVND (reference sequence). The CDR3 is made up of 14 amino acids. CDR3 amino acids: CASSGTGGYQPQHF. CDR3 DNA sequence: TGTGCCAGTAGTGGGACAGGGGGCTATCAGCCCCAGCATTTT. The entire variable domain, with the rest obtained from reference TRBV19 and TRBJ1-5, is as follows: DGGITQSPKYLFRKEGQNVTLSCEQNLNHDAMYWYRQDPGQGLRLIYYSQIVNDFQKGDIAEGYSVSREKKESFPLTVTSAQKNPTAFYLCASSGTGGYQPQHFGDGTRLSIL.

The genes are TRBV24-1 and TRBJ2-1; D gene unclear. Germline CDR1 KGHDR, CDR2 SFDVKD. V was shortened by 9 bases and J by 8 bases, with 13 bases between the two germline ends. This CDR3 has 12 residues. CDR3 amino acids: CATASESDEQFF. DNA of the CDR3: TGTGCCACCGCTTCCGAAAGCGATGAGCAGTTCTTC.

This clone has a handful of counts. This chain uses TRBV4-2 with TRBJ2-2; 9 positions agree with TRBD2. V dropped 3 bases and J dropped 1; count of bases not matched to a gene: 0. The CDR3 length is 15 residues. Germline V lookup: CDR1 LGHNA, CDR2 YNFKEQ. In DNA, the CDR3 is TGTGCCAGCAGCCATAGCGGGGGGAACACCGGGGAGCTGTTTTTT. It is translated as CASSHSGGNTGELFF.

This chain links TRBV4-1 with TRBJ2-3; 9 positions match TRBD1. CDR1 and CDR2 (germline): MGHRA, YSYEKL. The CDR3 extends over 16 amino acids. The trim removed 3 bases at V and 3 bases at J, leaving 7 bases unmatched. The DNA of the CDR3 is TGCGCCAGCAGCCATGAGGACAGGGGAGGAACAGATACGCAGTATTTT. Translation gives CASSHEDRGGTDTQYF.

V and J are TRBV2 and TRBJ1-1, with a possible D match to TRBD1 (5 bases). V was clipped by 4 bases and J by 2 bases, with 11 bases between them. Germline V gene sequence: CDR1 SNHLY, CDR2 FYNNEI. This CDR3 is built from 14 residues. The CDR3 reads CASSVTQANTEAFF. The CDR3 DNA sequence: TGTGCCAGCAGTGTGACACAGGCCAACACTGAAGCTTTCTTT.

This sequence joins TRBV9 and TRBJ2-7, with TRBD1 matching over 10 bases. The J segment lost 3 bases and the V segment lost 0 bases, leaving 3 bases of the junction unmatched. Germline loops: CDR1 SGDLS, CDR2 YYNGEE. The CDR3 length is 15 residues. The CDR3 spells CASSVGDRGVYEQYF. DNA for the CDR3: TGTGCCAGCAGCGTAGGGGACAGGGGTGTCTACGAGCAGTACTTC.